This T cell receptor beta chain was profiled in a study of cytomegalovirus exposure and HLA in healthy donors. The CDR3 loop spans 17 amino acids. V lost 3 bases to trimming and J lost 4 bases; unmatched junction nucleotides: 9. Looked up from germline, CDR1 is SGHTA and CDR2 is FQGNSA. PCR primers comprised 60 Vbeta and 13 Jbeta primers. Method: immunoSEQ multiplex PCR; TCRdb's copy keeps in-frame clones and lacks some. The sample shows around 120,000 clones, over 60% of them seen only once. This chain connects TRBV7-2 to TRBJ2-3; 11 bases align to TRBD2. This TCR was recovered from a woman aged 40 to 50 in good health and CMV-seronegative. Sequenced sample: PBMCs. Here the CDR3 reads CASSFLRLAGYSDTQYF. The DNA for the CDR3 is TGTGCCAGCAGCTTCCTCCGACTAGCGGGATACTCAGATACGCAGTATTTT.